Below, 4 T cell receptor beta chains from the same sample are listed, as sequenced in a study of T cell responses to AZD1222 COVID-19 vaccine. Measured with immunoSEQ multiplex PCR; TCRdb has only the in-frame clones, and not every one. Among more than 90,000 clones, less than 95% were seen once, and the ten largest hold around 1.3%. The material sequenced was peripheral blood, taken on day 0 of AZD1222 vaccination. The receptors were sampled from an adult in good health.

The rearrangement uses TRBV27 and TRBJ1-5, with 7 nucleotides matching TRBD1. Losses at the gene ends were 4 bases for V and 7 bases for J; bases not matched to a gene: 4. Germline CDR1 MNHEY, CDR2 SMNVEV (reference sequence). This CDR3 spans 13 amino acids. CDR3 DNA: TGTGCCAGCAGTTACAGGGGATTGCAGCCCCAGCATTTT. Translated, it gives CASSYRGLQPQHF.

The chain links TRBV7-2 to TRBJ2-7, with D perhaps given as TRBD1 or TRBD2 (5 bases each). V shed 5 bases and J shed 3 bases, with 14 bases lying between them. Germline loops: CDR1 SGHTA, CDR2 FQGNSA. The CDR3 loop spans 14 amino acids. CDR3 sequence: CASSRDRWGYEQYF. The CDR3 nucleotides read TGTGCCAGCAGCCGGGACCGGTGGGGCTACGAGCAGTACTTC.

The rearrangement joins TRBV7-8 to TRBJ1-1, with D hard to call. CDR1 and CDR2 (germline): SGHVS, FQNEAQ. The CDR3 totals 13 residues. Trimming took 6 bases from V and 1 from J, leaving 9 bases between them. The CDR3 DNA sequence: TGTGCCAGCAGGACCCTAGGGAACACTGAAGCTTTCTTT. Translated, it gives CASRTLGNTEAFF.

In its sample, this clone was seen once. The chain recombines TRBV4-2 with TRBJ1-6; 11 bases align to TRBD1. Germline assignment: CDR1 LGHNA and CDR2 YNFKEQ. This CDR3 has 16 amino acids. V was clipped by 0 bases and J by 10 bases; unmatched bases: 5. The CDR3, as DNA: TGTGCCAGCAGCCAAGAAGGGACAGGGGGTCTGTCACCCCTCCACTTT. Translation gives CASSQEGTGGLSPLHF.